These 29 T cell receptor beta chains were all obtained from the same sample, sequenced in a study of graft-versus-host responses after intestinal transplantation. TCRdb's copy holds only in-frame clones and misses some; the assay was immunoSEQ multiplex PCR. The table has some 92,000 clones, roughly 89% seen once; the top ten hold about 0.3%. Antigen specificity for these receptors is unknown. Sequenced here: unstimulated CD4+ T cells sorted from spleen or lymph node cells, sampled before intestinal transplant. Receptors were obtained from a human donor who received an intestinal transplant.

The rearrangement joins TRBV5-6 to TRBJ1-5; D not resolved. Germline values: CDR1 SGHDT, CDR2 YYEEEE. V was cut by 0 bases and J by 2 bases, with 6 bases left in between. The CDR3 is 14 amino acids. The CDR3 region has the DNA TGTGCCAGCAGCTTGGGGGCAGGCAATCAGCCCCAGCATTTT. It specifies CASSLGAGNQPQHF.

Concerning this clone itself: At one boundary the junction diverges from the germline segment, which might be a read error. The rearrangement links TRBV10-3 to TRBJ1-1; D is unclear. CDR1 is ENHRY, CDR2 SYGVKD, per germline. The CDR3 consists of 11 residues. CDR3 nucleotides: TGTGCCAGCAGTGTGAACACTGAAGCTTTCTTT. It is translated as CASSVNTEAFF.

The chain's CDR3 is CASSPGGGGGQETQYF. Here the CDR3 DNA reads TGTGCCAGCAGCCCAGGTGGGGGCGGGGGGCAAGAGACCCAGTACTTC. The V and J genes are TRBV7-9 and TRBJ2-5, with 8 nucleotides matching TRBD2. V was pared by 5 bases and J by 2 bases, with 10 bases of the junction left unmatched. The CDR3 has 16 amino acids. The germline V gene encodes CDR1 SEHNR and CDR2 FQNEAQ (reference sequence).

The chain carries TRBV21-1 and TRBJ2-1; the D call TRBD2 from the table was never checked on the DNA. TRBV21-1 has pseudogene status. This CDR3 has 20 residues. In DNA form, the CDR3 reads TGTGCCAGCAGTCCCAAACTGGGACTAGCGGGAGTTAGCTCCTACAATGAGCAGTTCTTC. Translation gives CASSPKLGLAGVSSYNEQFF.

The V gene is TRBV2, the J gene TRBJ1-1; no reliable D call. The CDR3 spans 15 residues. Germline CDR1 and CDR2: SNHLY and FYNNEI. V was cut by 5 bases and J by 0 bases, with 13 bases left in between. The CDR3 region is CASSPQAVMNTEAFF. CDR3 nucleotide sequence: TGTGCCAGCAGTCCCCAGGCGGTAATGAACACTGAAGCTTTCTTT.

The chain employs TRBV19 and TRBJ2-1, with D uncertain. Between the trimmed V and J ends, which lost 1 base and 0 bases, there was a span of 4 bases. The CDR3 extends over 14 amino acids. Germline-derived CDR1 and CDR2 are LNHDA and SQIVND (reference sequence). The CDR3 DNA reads TGTGCCAGTAGTATAGGTGACTCCTACAATGAGCAGTTCTTC. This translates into CASSIGDSYNEQFF.

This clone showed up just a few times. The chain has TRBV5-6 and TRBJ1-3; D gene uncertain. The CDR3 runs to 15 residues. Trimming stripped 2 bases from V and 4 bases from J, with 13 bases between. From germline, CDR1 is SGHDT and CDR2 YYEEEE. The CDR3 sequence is CASSLAGSAGNTIYF. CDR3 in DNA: TGTGCCAGCAGCTTAGCGGGATCCGCCGGAAACACCATATATTTT.

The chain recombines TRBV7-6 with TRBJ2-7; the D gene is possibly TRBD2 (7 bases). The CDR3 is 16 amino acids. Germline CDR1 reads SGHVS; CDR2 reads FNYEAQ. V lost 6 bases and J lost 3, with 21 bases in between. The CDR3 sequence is CASSRGGEVWGYEQYF. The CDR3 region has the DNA TGTGCCAGCAGTCGAGGGGGGGAAGTATGGGGCTACGAGCAGTACTTC. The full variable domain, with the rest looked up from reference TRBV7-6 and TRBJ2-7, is GAGVSQSPRYKVTKRGQDVALRCDPISGHVSLYWYRQALGQGPEFLTYFNYEAQQDKSGLPNDRFSAERPEGSISTLTIQRTEQRDSAMYRCASSRGGEVWGYEQYFGPGTRLTVT.

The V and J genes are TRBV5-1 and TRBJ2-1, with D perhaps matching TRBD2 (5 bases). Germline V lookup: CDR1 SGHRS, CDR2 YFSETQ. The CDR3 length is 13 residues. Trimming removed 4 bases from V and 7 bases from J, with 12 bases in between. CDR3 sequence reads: CASSLGKSNEQFF. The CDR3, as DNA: TGCGCCAGCAGCCTCGGGAAATCTAATGAGCAGTTCTTC.

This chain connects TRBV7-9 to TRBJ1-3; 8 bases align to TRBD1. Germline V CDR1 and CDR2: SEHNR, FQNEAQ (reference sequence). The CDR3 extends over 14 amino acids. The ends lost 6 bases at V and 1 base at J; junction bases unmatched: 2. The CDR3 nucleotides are TGTGCCAGCAGTCGGACAGGGTCTGGAAACACCATATATTTT. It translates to CASSRTGSGNTIYF.

The CDR3 loop reads CASSLGTRGNEKLFF. Here the CDR3 DNA reads TGCGCCAGCAGCTTGGGGACCAGGGGTAATGAAAAACTGTTTTTT. The chain is built from TRBV5-1 and TRBJ1-4; TRBD1 is a possible D gene (6 bases). Trimming shortened V by 0 bases and J by 4 bases, and 10 bases separated the two germline ends. The CDR3 loop spans 15 amino acids. CDR1 and CDR2 from the germline V gene are SGHRS and YFSETQ.

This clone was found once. Written as DNA, the CDR3 is TGTGCCAGCAAGGGGTCCGTTAGCTCCTATAATTCACCCCTCCACTTT. Amino acid sequence: CASKGSVSSYNSPLHF. This chain uses TRBV2 with TRBJ1-6; D possibly corresponds to TRBD1 (5 bases). The germline gives CDR1 SNHLY, CDR2 FYNNEI. V gave up 7 bases and J gave up 0 bases, with 13 bases separating them. This CDR3 has 16 amino acids.

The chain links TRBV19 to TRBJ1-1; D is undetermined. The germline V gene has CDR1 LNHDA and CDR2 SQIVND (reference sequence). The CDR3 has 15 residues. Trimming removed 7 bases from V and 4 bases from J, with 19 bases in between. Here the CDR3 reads CASNNGRRSGTEAFF. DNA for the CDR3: TGTGCCAGTAATAATGGCCGCCGATCGGGCACTGAAGCTTTCTTT.

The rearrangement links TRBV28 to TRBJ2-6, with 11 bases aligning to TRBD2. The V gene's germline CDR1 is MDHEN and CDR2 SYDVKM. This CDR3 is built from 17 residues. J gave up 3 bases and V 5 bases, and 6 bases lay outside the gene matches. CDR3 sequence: CASSNSGRAYGANVLTF. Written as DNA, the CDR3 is TGTGCCAGCAGTAATAGCGGGAGGGCCTATGGGGCCAACGTCCTGACTTTC.

For the CDR3, the DNA is TGTGCCAGCAGTGAAGCGCTTGGTAATTCCGAAAAACTGTTTTTT. Amino acid sequence: CASSEALGNSEKLFF. This rearrangement joins TRBV2 to TRBJ1-4, with unresolved D. Germline loops: CDR1 SNHLY, CDR2 FYNNEI. The CDR3 consists of 15 residues. Trimming took off 0 bases at V and 8 bases at J, with 13 bases between the two ends.

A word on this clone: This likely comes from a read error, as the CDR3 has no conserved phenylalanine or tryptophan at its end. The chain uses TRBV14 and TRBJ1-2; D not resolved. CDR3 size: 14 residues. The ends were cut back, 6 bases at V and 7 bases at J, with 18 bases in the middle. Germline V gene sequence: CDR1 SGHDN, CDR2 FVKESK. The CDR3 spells CASRPFKGIGGYTL. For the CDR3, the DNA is TGTGCCAGCAGGCCCTTCAAGGGAATAGGTGGCTACACCCTC.

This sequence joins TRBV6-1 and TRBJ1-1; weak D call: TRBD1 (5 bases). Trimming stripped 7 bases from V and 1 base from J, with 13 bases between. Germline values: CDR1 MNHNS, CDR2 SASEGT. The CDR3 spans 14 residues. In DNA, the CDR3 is TGTGCCAGCACTCCTGGGGGGGGGAACACTGAAGCTTTCTTT. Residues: CASTPGGGNTEAFF.

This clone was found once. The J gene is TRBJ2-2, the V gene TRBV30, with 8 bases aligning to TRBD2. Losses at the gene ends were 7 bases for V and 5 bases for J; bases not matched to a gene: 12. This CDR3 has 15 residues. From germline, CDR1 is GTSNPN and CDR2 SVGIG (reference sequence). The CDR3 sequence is CASPSPAGATGELFF. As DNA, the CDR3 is TGTGCCTCCCCCTCTCCAGCGGGAGCTACCGGGGAGCTGTTTTTT.

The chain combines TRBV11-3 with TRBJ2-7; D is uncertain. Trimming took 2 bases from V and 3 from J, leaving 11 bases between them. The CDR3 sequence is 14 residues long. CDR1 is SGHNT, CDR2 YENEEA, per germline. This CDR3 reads CASSLMASVYEQYF. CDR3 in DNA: TGTGCCAGCAGCTTAATGGCCAGCGTCTACGAGCAGTACTTC.

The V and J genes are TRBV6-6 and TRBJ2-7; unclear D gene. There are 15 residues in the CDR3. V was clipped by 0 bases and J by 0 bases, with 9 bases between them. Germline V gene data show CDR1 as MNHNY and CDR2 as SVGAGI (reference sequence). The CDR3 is CASSYSSPDSYEQYF. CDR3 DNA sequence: TGTGCCAGCAGTTACTCGAGTCCGGACTCCTACGAGCAGTACTTC.

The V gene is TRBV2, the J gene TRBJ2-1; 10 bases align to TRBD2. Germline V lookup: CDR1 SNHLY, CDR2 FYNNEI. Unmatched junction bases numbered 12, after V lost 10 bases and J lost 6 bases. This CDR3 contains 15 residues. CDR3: CATSAGLAGANEQFF. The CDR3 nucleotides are TGTGCCACCTCGGCAGGGCTAGCGGGAGCCAATGAGCAGTTCTTC.

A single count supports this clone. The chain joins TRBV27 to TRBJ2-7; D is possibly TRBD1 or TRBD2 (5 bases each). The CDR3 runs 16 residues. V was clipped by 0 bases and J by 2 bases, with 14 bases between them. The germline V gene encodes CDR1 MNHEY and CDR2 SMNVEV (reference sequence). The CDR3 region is CASSLSPGPYPYEQYF. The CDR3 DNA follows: TGTGCCAGCAGTTTATCACCGGGACCATACCCCTACGAGCAGTACTTC.

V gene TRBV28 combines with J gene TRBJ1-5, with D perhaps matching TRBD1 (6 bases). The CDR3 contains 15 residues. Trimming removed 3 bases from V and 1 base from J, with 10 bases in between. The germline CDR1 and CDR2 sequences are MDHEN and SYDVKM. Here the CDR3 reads CASSFRGRSNQPQHF. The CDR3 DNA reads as TGTGCCAGCAGTTTTCGGGGGCGGAGCAATCAGCCCCAGCATTTT.

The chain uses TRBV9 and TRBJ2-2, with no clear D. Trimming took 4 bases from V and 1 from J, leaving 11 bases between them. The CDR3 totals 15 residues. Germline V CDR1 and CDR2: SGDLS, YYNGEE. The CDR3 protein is CASSPRRVNTGELFF. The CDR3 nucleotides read TGTGCCAGCAGCCCGAGACGGGTGAACACCGGGGAGCTGTTTTTT.

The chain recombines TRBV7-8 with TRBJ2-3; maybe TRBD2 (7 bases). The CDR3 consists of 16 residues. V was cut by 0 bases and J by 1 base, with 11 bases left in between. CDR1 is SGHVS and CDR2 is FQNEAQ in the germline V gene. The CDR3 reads CASSLAGAGGTDTQYF. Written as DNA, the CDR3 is TGTGCCAGCAGCTTAGCGGGGGCGGGAGGCACAGATACGCAGTATTTT.

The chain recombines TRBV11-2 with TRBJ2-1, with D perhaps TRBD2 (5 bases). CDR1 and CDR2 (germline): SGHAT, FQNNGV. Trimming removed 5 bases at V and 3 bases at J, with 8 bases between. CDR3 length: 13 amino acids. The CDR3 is CASSTRDYNEQFF. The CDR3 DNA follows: TGTGCCAGCAGCACACGGGACTACAATGAGCAGTTCTTC.

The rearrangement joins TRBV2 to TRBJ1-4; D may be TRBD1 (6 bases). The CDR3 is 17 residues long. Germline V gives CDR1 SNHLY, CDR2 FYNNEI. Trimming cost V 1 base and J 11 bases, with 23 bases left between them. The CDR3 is CASSEGSMWTAPMKLFF. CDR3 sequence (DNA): TGTGCCAGCAGTGAAGGGAGTATGTGGACAGCTCCTATGAAACTGTTTTTT.

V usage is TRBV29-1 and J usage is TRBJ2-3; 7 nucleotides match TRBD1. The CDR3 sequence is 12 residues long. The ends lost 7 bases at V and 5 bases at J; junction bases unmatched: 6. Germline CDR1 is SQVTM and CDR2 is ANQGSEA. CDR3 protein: CSAGQAGDTQYF. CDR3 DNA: TGCAGCGCCGGACAGGCCGGAGATACGCAGTATTTT.

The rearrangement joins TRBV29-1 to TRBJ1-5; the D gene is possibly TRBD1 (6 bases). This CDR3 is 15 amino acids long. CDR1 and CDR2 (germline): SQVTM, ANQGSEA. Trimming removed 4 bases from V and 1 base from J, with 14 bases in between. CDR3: CSVAISQGSNQPQHF. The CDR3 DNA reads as TGCAGCGTTGCGATCTCACAGGGAAGCAATCAGCCCCAGCATTTT.